This T cell receptor beta chain stems from a study of T cell responses to AZD1222 COVID-19 vaccine. With respect to this clone: No antigen is known for it.

Trimming took off 1 base at V and 9 bases at J, with 7 bases between the two ends. Germline assignment: CDR1 MDHEN and CDR2 SYDVKM. The CDR3 spans 12 residues. The study pooled second doses at about 4 or about 12 weeks. TCRdb's copy holds only in-frame clones and misses some; the assay was immunoSEQ multiplex PCR. The sample holds 90,000 to 120,000 clones, around nine tenths seen once. Findings and limits, study-wide: Seropositivity was recorded at baseline in only 6 or 7 AZD1222 recipients. Females made up more of the donors, who were largely white British, and clonal diversity may have come out too low. Sampling that yielded the repertoires occurred only after the peak T cell response.

The V call is TRBV28, the J call TRBJ1-5; D is uncertain. The sequenced sample was peripheral blood, obtained 28 days after the second AZD1222 dose. This receptor was identified in an adult who received the AZD1222 COVID-19 vaccine. CDR3: CASSLLAWPQHF. The CDR3 nucleotides read TGTGCCAGCAGTTTATTGGCTTGGCCCCAGCATTTT.